Each of the 18 T cell receptor beta chains below was sequenced from the same sample in a study of T cell responses to AZD1222 COVID-19 vaccine. Profiled with immunoSEQ multiplex PCR; TCRdb holds only in-frame clones, not every one. The sample records 55,000 to 90,000 clones, 84% being singletons. Specimen: peripheral blood, collected on day 0 of AZD1222 vaccination. The receptors were gathered from an adult in good health.

This clone was detected once. The chain carries TRBV7-4 and TRBJ1-4; possible D gene TRBD1, 6 bases. The V end lost 3 bases, the J end lost 5 bases, and 16 bases lay between the germline ends. Germline assignment: CDR1 SGHVT and CDR2 SQSDAQ. The length of the CDR3 is 16 residues. The CDR3 loop is CASSLDPQGRNEKLFF. In nucleotides, the CDR3 is TGTGCCAGCAGCTTGGATCCACAGGGACGCAATGAAAAACTGTTTTTT.

The chain employs TRBV28 and TRBJ2-7; 8 bases are a match to TRBD2. Germline loops: CDR1 MDHEN, CDR2 SYDVKM. The CDR3 extends over 13 amino acids. Trimming took 7 bases from V and 5 from J; bases not matched to a gene: 7. In nucleotides, the CDR3 is TGTGCCAGCACCGCGGGAGGCTTCGACGAGCAGTACTTC. It specifies CASTAGGFDEQYF.

The V gene is TRBV15, the J gene TRBJ2-3, with a tentative D call TRBD2 (6 bases). The CDR3 is 13 residues long. CDR1 is LNHNV and CDR2 is YYDKDF in the germline V gene (reference sequence). V gave up 6 bases and J gave up 1 base, with 8 bases separating them. As DNA, the CDR3 is TGTGCCACCAGACCTAGCGGCACAGATACGCAGTATTTT. Residues: CATRPSGTDTQYF.

In nucleotides, the CDR3 is TGTGCCAGCAGCTTACAGGAGAACACTGAAGCTTTCTTT. The encoded protein is CASSLQENTEAFF. The gene calls are TRBV7-3 and TRBJ1-1, with no clear D. CDR3 length: 13 residues. V lost 2 bases and J 1 base, leaving 5 bases between the germline ends. From germline, CDR1 is SGHTA and CDR2 FQGTGA.

To note about this clone: At one end, the junction sequence differs from germline, possibly due to a read error. J is TRBJ2-1 and V is TRBV7-2; no definite D call. The germline V gene has CDR1 SGHTA and CDR2 FQGNSA. The CDR3 has 11 amino acids. The CDR3 sequence is CASSSHNEQFF. The CDR3 nucleotides are TGTGCCAGCAGCTCCCACAATGAGCAGTTCTTC.

This chain uses TRBV15 with TRBJ2-7, with TRBD2 matching over 9 bases. Losses at the gene ends were 0 bases for V and 3 bases for J; bases not matched to a gene: 6. Germline CDR1 reads LNHNV; CDR2 reads YYDKDF (reference sequence). The CDR3 is 16 residues long. The CDR3 region has the DNA TGTGCCACCAGCAGAGACTCCGGGACTAGCTACTACGAGCAGTACTTC. This encodes CATSRDSGTSYYEQYF.

This clone has more than one count but fewer than ten. V is TRBV5-4 and J is TRBJ2-1; the D gene could be TRBD1 or TRBD2 (6 bases each). The CDR3 totals 16 residues. The germline CDR1 and CDR2 sequences are SGHNT and YYREEE (reference sequence). The V end was cut by 4 bases, the J end by 0 bases, with 14 bases between. CDR3 DNA: TGTGCCAGCAGCCCCCCGGGGGCTAGCTCCTACAATGAGCAGTTCTTC. It codes for CASSPPGASSYNEQFF.

CDR3 amino acids: CASSHPTRDRAYEQYF. CDR3 sequence (DNA): TGCGCCAGCAGTCACCCAACCCGGGACAGGGCTTATGAGCAGTACTTC. The chain is built from TRBV23-1 and TRBJ2-7; 9 bases map to TRBD1. TRBV23-1 is designated an ORF whose function remains uncertain. The CDR3 totals 16 residues. V shed 3 bases, J shed 7 bases, and the junction held 13 bases outside the gene matches.

V and J are TRBV7-8 and TRBJ1-3; TRBD1 matches at 9 bases. Trimming took 4 bases from V and 7 from J; bases not matched to a gene: 5. Per germline, CDR1 SGHVS and CDR2 FQNEAQ. There are 14 residues in the CDR3. The CDR3 region is CASSWTGERNTIYF. Written as DNA, the CDR3 is TGTGCCAGCAGCTGGACAGGGGAGCGGAACACCATATATTTT.

Details on this clone: The same CDR3 is also encoded by other DNA sequences in this sample. The rearrangement links TRBV7-2 to TRBJ2-3; a possible D gene is TRBD1 (6 bases). Germline V lookup: CDR1 SGHTA, CDR2 FQGNSA. The CDR3 extends over 14 amino acids. The V gene lost 1 base and the J gene lost 4 bases, with 9 bases spanning the gap. The CDR3 region is CASSLGGGADTQYF. The DNA of the CDR3 is TGTGCCAGCAGCTTAGGAGGGGGTGCAGATACGCAGTATTTT.

The chain is built from TRBV14 and TRBJ2-2, with TRBD1 matching over 9 bases. V trimming: 3 bases; J trimming: 6 bases; junction bases outside the gene matches: 8. CDR3 length: 16 residues. Germline CDR1 and CDR2: SGHDN and FVKESK. As DNA, the CDR3 is TGTGCCAGCAGCCACCAGGACAGGGGATTTGCCGGGGAGCTGTTTTTT. This sequence encodes CASSHQDRGFAGELFF.

Points on this clone: Other DNA sequences in this sample translate to the same CDR3. V and J are TRBV28 and TRBJ1-4; 9 bases agree with TRBD1. The CDR3 is 14 residues long. The V segment lost 3 bases and the J segment 5 bases; nucleotides outside the gene matches: 1. Looked up from germline, CDR1 is MDHEN and CDR2 is SYDVKM. The CDR3 nucleotides are TGTGCCAGCAGTTTGACAGGGGGAAATGAAAAACTGTTTTTT. Translation: CASSLTGGNEKLFF.

The rearrangement joins TRBV5-5 to TRBJ1-2, with 11 nucleotides matching TRBD1. Germline CDR1 and CDR2: SGHKS and YYEKEE (reference sequence). This CDR3 region has 17 residues. The trim removed 4 bases at V and 2 bases at J, leaving 10 bases unmatched. CDR3 nucleotide sequence: TGTGCCAGCAGCCAGAGAGGACAGGGGGCGATGAACTATGGCTACACCTTC. Amino acids: CASSQRGQGAMNYGYTF.

The rearrangement joins TRBV5-1 to TRBJ2-5; a possible D gene is TRBD2 (5 bases). V was clipped by 7 bases and J by 2 bases, with 12 bases between them. CDR1 SGHRS and CDR2 YFSETQ come from the germline V gene. CDR3 length equals 13 residues. The CDR3 bases are TGCGCCAGCCACGGAGGCCCGCAAGAGACCCAGTACTTC. Protein product: CASHGGPQETQYF. The whole variable domain, filled in from reference TRBV5-1 and TRBJ2-5, reads KAGVTQTPRYLIKTRGQQVTLSCSPISGHRSVSWYQQTPGQGLQFLFEYFSETQRNKGNFPGRFSGRQFSNSRSEMNVSTLELGDSALYLCASHGGPQETQYFGPGTRLLVL.

V usage is TRBV29-1 and J usage is TRBJ1-2; the D gene is possibly TRBD1 (5 bases). This CDR3 has 14 residues. The V and J ends lost 0 bases and 5 bases respectively, with 13 bases between them. The germline CDR1 and CDR2 sequences are SQVTM and ANQGSEA. CDR3 protein: CSVEDRGLKYGYTF. DNA of the CDR3: TGCAGCGTTGAAGACCGGGGACTTAAATATGGCTACACCTTC.

This sequence joins TRBV2 and TRBJ1-2; 7 bases fit TRBD1. CDR1 is SNHLY and CDR2 is FYNNEI in the germline V gene. Unmatched junction bases numbered 4, after V lost 4 bases and J lost 8 bases. The CDR3 contains 12 residues. DNA of the CDR3: TGTGCCAGCAGTGGACAGGGACAAGGCTACACCTTC. Translation: CASSGQGQGYTF.

The genes are TRBV6-5 and TRBJ1-6, with unresolved D. There are 14 residues in the CDR3. CDR1 and CDR2 from the germline V gene are MNHEY and SVGAGI. V was trimmed by 6 bases and J by 11 bases, leaving 17 bases between them. The CDR3 coding sequence is TGTGCCAGCAGCCCCGGCGGGGTCAGGACACCCCTCCACTTT. Encoded protein: CASSPGGVRTPLHF.

This sequence joins TRBV18 and TRBJ1-2; D unclear. The CDR3 is 14 amino acids. V was pared by 0 bases and J by 2 bases, with 7 bases between. Germline loops: CDR1 KGHSH, CDR2 LQKENI. CDR3 sequence reads: CASSPPTGNYGYTF. CDR3 in DNA: TGTGCCAGCTCACCACCGACGGGAAACTATGGCTACACCTTC.